This TCR beta chain was found in a study of blood T cell repertoires in COVID-19. Study in general: From the United States, Italy and Spain came samples of acute and convalescent COVID-19.

The study counted Cohort 3 donors as recovered given two negative PCRs, clearance, or symptom resolution. Here immunoSEQ multiplex PCR was the method, and the copy in TCRdb shows in-frame clones only, minus some. Of about 200,000 clones in the sample, 89% are singletons; the top ten hold roughly 8.1%. This clonotype originated in a woman aged 18-35 years who had recovered from COVID-19. Material for sequencing was PBMCs or T cells enriched from blood (not recorded which).

CDR3 in DNA: TGTGCCATCAGTGATGGGAAGCGGGGTAAAGACAATGAGCAGTTCTTC. It is translated as CAISDGKRGKDNEQFF. V gene TRBV10-3 combines with J gene TRBJ2-1; 7 bases are shared with TRBD2. The CDR3 covers 16 residues. CDR1 ENHRY and CDR2 SYGVKD come from the germline V gene. The junction had 10 bases not matched to a gene; V was cut back by 3 bases and J by 5 bases.